This TCR beta chain was profiled in a study of long-term antiretroviral therapy in people with HIV. Only one count was recorded for this clone. Its specificity is unknown. The immunoSEQ assay was v3.0, run at survey level. The repertoire was sequenced with immunoSEQ multiplex PCR; TCRdb's copy has only in-frame clones and lacks some. This sample yields some 22,000 clones, of which around 84% are seen a single time; roughly 4.5% belongs to the top ten. Findings and caveats of the study: HIV repertoires had narrower CDR3 length ranges than controls.

CDR3 length: 14 residues. Germline assignment: CDR1 SGHRS and CDR2 YFSETQ. V lost 0 bases to trimming and J lost 3 bases, with 9 bases between them. From each donor, at least one pre-ART PBMC sample and at least two post-ART PBMC samples were obtained. This chain links TRBV5-1 with TRBJ2-5, with a tentative D call TRBD1 (5 bases). Sequencing used unsorted PBMCs, obtained 1.3 years after starting antiretroviral therapy. The receptor comes from a man in his 60s with HIV. CDR3 DNA sequence: TGCGCCAGCAGCTTGGGACAGTTCAAAGAGACCCAGTACTTC. It codes for CASSLGQFKETQYF.